This entry features one TCR beta chain sequence. This CDR3 comprises 13 residues. The V gene lost 9 bases and the J gene lost 6 bases, with 17 bases spanning the gap. Germline V gene sequence: CDR1 ENHRY, CDR2 SYGVKD. A multiplex PCR was run with 60 Vbeta primers and 13 Jbeta primers. In the original workflow: There were about 80 million unique TCR beta chains by a later count, and 10 million to 12 million of them were shared. Clones were sequenced by immunoSEQ multiplex PCR, and TCRdb holds only the in-frame ones, with some missing. The V and J calls and clone size are taken from that table; D and trimming were inferred from the DNA. Of about 150,000 clones in the sample, approximately 79% were seen once. This sample was included in a study of cytomegalovirus exposure and HLA in healthy donors.

The sequenced material came from PBMCs. The clonotype originates from a man between 50 and 59 years old in good health and CMV-seropositive. The gene calls are TRBV10-3 and TRBJ1-2; D might be TRBD1 (5 bases). The CDR3 protein is CAIWDREPNGYTF. The CDR3 DNA is TGTGCCATTTGGGACCGGGAGCCTAATGGCTACACCTTC.